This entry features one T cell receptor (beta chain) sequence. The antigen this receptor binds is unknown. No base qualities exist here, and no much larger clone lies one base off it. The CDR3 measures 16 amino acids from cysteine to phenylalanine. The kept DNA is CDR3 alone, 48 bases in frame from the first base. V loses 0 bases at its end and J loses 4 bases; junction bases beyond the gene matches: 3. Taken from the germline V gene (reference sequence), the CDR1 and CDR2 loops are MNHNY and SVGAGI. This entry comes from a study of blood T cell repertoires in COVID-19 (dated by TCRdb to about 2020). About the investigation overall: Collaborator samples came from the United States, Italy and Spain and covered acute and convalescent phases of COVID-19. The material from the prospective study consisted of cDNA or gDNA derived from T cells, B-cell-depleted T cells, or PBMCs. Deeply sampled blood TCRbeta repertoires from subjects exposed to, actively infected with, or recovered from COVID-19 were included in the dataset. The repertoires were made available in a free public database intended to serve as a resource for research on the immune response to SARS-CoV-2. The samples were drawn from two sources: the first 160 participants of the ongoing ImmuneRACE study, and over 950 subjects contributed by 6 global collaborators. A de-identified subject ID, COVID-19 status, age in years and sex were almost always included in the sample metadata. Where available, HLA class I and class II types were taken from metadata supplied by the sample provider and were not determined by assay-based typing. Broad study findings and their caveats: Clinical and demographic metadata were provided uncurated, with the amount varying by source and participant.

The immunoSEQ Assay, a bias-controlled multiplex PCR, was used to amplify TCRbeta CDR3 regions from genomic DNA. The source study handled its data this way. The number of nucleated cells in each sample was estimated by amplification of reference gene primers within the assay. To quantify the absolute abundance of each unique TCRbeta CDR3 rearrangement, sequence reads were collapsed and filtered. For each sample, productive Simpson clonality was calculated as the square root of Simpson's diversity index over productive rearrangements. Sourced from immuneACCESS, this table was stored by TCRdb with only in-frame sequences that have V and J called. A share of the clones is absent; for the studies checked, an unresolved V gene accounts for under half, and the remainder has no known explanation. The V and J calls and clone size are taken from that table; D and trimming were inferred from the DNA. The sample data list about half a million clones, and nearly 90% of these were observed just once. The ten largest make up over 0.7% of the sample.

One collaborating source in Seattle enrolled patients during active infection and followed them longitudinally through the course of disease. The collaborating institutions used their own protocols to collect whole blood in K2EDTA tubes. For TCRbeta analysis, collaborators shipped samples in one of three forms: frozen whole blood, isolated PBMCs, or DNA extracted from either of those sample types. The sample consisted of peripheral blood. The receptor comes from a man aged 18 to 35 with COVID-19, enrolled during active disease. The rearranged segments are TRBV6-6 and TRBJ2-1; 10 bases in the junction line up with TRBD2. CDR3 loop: CASSYSTSGEYNEQFF. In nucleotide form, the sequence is TGTGCCAGCAGTTACTCTACTAGCGGGGAGTACAATGAGCAGTTCTTC.